Following are 17 T cell receptor beta chains from one sample sequenced in a study of blood T cell repertoires in COVID-19. The method was immunoSEQ multiplex PCR; TCRdb's version includes in-frame clones alone and lacks a portion of them. The sample yields over 100,000 clones, more than 85% seen once. The material sequenced was peripheral blood. The receptors come from a man aged 60 to 69 with COVID-19, enrolled during active disease.

The rearrangement uses TRBV5-6 and TRBJ1-2; D gene uncertain. Germline CDR1 SGHDT, CDR2 YYEEEE. Trimming left V 1 base short and J 4 bases short, with 11 bases between. CDR3 length: 14 amino acids. The chain's CDR3 is CASSLPQASYGYTF. The CDR3 DNA reads TGTGCCAGCAGCTTGCCCCAGGCCTCCTATGGCTACACCTTC.

The genes are TRBV9 and TRBJ1-5, with a weak D call TRBD1 (6 bases). Per the germline V gene, CDR1 is SGDLS and CDR2 is YYNGEE. V lost 0 bases and J lost 5, with 12 bases in between. The CDR3 has 15 residues. CDR3 residues: CASSVDGTRYQPQHF. CDR3 coding DNA: TGTGCCAGCAGCGTAGATGGGACAAGATATCAGCCCCAGCATTTT.

The CDR3 DNA follows: TGCAGTGCTACCCCAGGGGATACGCAGTATTTT. Translating it yields CSATPGDTQYF. The rearrangement uses TRBV20-1 and TRBJ2-3, with D tentatively TRBD1 (5 bases). The CDR3 has 11 residues. Germline V lookup: CDR1 DFQATT, CDR2 SNEGSKA (reference sequence). Trimming removed 4 bases from V and 6 bases from J, with 8 bases in between.

V gene TRBV30 combines with J gene TRBJ2-6, with D possibly TRBD1 on 6 matching bases. Trimming shortened V by 7 bases and J by 0 bases, and 16 bases separated the two germline ends. This CDR3 spans 16 amino acids. Germline values: CDR1 GTSNPN, CDR2 SVGIG (reference sequence). CDR3 nucleotides: TGTGCCTCGGACAAAACAGGGCGCTCTGGGGCCAACGTCCTGACTTTC. This gives the protein CASDKTGRSGANVLTF.

The chain joins TRBV5-4 to TRBJ1-1; possibly TRBD1 for D (6 bases). The CDR3 runs 15 residues. Germline values: CDR1 SGHNT, CDR2 YYREEE (reference sequence). With 4 bases removed from V and 0 bases from J, the gap between germline ends came to 13 bases. The CDR3 loop reads CASSDLGQMNTEAFF. In DNA form, the CDR3 reads TGTGCCAGCAGCGATCTCGGACAGATGAACACTGAAGCTTTCTTT. The variable domain in full, with the rest retrieved from reference TRBV5-4 and TRBJ1-1, is ETGVTQSPTHLIKTRGQQVTLRCSSQSGHNTVSWYQQALGQGPQFIFQYYREEENGRGNFPPRFSGLQFPNYSSELNVNALELDDSALYLCASSDLGQMNTEAFFGQGTRLTVV.

The rearrangement links TRBV19 to TRBJ2-1; 10 nucleotides align to TRBD2. Germline V CDR1 and CDR2: LNHDA, SQIVND (reference sequence). CDR3 length: 15 amino acids. The V and J ends lost 6 bases and 0 bases, in that order; junction bases with no gene match: 2. This CDR3 is CASRLAGSSYNEQFF. The CDR3, as DNA: TGTGCCAGTAGACTAGCGGGAAGCTCCTACAATGAGCAGTTCTTC.

The J gene is TRBJ1-5, the V gene TRBV19, with 8 bases matching TRBD1. The germline CDR1 and CDR2 sequences are LNHDA and SQIVND (reference sequence). The CDR3 covers 14 residues. V trimming: 10 bases; J trimming: 3 bases; junction bases outside the gene matches: 8. The CDR3 DNA follows: TGTGCCACTAGGACAGGGACCTACAATCAGCCCCAGCATTTT. This translates into CATRTGTYNQPQHF.

The chain recombines TRBV5-4 with TRBJ2-5; no reliable D call. From germline, CDR1 is SGHNT and CDR2 YYREEE (reference sequence). The length of the CDR3 is 13 residues. V gave up 0 bases and J gave up 4 bases, with 7 bases separating them. CDR3 in amino acids: CASSLAAGETQYF. The DNA for the CDR3 is TGTGCCAGCAGCTTGGCTGCCGGAGAGACCCAGTACTTC.

The rearrangement links TRBV6-6 to TRBJ1-1, with a possible D match to TRBD1 (6 bases). V gave up 1 base and J gave up 1 base, with 10 bases separating them. Germline lookup yields CDR1 MNHNY and CDR2 SVGAGI (reference sequence). The CDR3 is 15 amino acids. The CDR3: CASSYFRTENTEAFF. In DNA form, the CDR3 reads TGTGCCAGCAGTTACTTCCGGACAGAGAACACTGAAGCTTTCTTT.

This clone has only one observation. The chain links TRBV28 to TRBJ2-7; 7 bases match TRBD1. The CDR3 is 15 amino acids. Germline V gene lookup returns CDR1 MDHEN and CDR2 SYDVKM. The ends lost 6 bases at V and 2 bases at J; junction bases unmatched: 10. For the CDR3, the DNA is TGTGCCAGCAGCCGAGACAGGGCCCACACCTACGAGCAGTACTTC. It is translated as CASSRDRAHTYEQYF.

The V and J genes are TRBV5-1 and TRBJ1-1; D gene ambiguous. This CDR3 region has 17 residues. V was pared by 4 bases and J by 2 bases, with 21 bases between. Germline values: CDR1 SGHRS, CDR2 YFSETQ. The CDR3 is CASSEGSYAKRNTEAFF. The CDR3 DNA sequence: TGCGCCAGCAGCGAGGGTTCGTATGCCAAACGAAACACTGAAGCTTTCTTT.

The chain employs TRBV5-1 and TRBJ2-1; 10 bases map to TRBD1. The CDR3 is 20 residues long. The germline V gene has CDR1 SGHRS and CDR2 YFSETQ. After removal of 3 bases from V and 0 bases from J, the junction contained 15 bases not matched to a gene. CDR3 residues: CASSWMPGQGKRSSYNEQFF. As DNA, the CDR3 is TGCGCCAGCAGCTGGATGCCGGGACAGGGGAAGAGAAGCTCCTACAATGAGCAGTTCTTC.

This sequence joins TRBV5-6 and TRBJ2-1; 8 positions match TRBD2. This CDR3 is built from 15 residues. Germline lookup yields CDR1 SGHDT and CDR2 YYEEEE. V lost 3 bases to trimming and J lost 2 bases; unmatched junction nucleotides: 4. Here the CDR3 reads CASSWSGGAYNEQFF. The DNA for the CDR3 is TGTGCCAGCAGCTGGAGCGGGGGAGCCTACAATGAGCAGTTCTTC.

V and J are TRBV7-9 and TRBJ1-6; no definite D call. Germline assignment: CDR1 SEHNR and CDR2 FQNEAQ (reference sequence). There are 15 residues in the CDR3. The ends were cut back, 1 base at V and 7 bases at J, with 11 bases in the middle. CDR3 region: CASSLEAVYNSPLHF. The CDR3, as DNA: TGTGCCAGCAGCTTAGAGGCGGTATACAATTCACCCCTCCACTTT. The entire variable domain, with the rest obtained from reference TRBV7-9 and TRBJ1-6, is as follows: DTGVSQNPRHKITKRGQNVTFRCDPISEHNRLYWYRQTLGQGPEFLTYFQNEAQLEKSRLLSDRFSAERPKGSFSTLEIQRTEQGDSAMYLCASSLEAVYNSPLHFGNGTRLTVT.

The chain has TRBV3-1 (or the pseudogene TRBV3-2) and TRBJ1-1; 8 nucleotides align to TRBD1. The CDR3 covers 14 residues. J lost 5 bases, V lost 3 bases, and 5 bases had no gene match. The germline V gene has CDR1 LGHDT and CDR2 YNNKEL (reference sequence). The CDR3 DNA follows: TGTGCCAGCAGCCATTTGACAGGGGATACTGAAGCTTTCTTT. It encodes CASSHLTGDTEAFF.

Here the CDR3 DNA reads TGTGCCAGCAGCCCGATGGGGGGGATTAATTCACCCCTCCACTTT. Its protein is CASSPMGGINSPLHF. The rearrangement links TRBV7-9 to TRBJ1-6; D might be TRBD1 (5 bases). This CDR3 has 15 residues. Trimming removed 5 bases from V and 6 bases from J, with 14 bases in between. Germline CDR1 SEHNR, CDR2 FQNEAQ (reference sequence).

The chain combines TRBV15 with TRBJ2-5; 8 bases are a match to TRBD1. The CDR3 loop spans 15 amino acids. Germline V CDR1 and CDR2: LNHNV, YYDKDF (reference sequence). Losses at the gene ends were 0 bases for V and 5 bases for J; bases not matched to a gene: 5. The CDR3 spells CATSRDRGREETQYF. CDR3 nucleotides: TGTGCCACCAGCAGAGACAGGGGGCGCGAGGAGACCCAGTACTTC.